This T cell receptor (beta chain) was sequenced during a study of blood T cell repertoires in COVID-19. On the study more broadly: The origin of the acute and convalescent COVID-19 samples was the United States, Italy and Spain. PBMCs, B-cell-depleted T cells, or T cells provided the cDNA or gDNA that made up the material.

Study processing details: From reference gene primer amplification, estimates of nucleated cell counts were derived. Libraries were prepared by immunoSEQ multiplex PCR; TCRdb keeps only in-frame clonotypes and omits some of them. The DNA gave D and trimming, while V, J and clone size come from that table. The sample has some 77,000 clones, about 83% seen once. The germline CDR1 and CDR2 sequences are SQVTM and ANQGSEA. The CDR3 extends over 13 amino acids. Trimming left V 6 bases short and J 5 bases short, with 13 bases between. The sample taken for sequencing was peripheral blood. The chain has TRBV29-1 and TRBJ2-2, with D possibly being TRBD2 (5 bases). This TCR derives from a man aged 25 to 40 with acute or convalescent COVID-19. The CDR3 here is CSVTLTRTGELFF. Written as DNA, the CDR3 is TGCAGCGTCACTCTCACTAGGACCGGGGAGCTGTTTTTT.